This TCR beta chain comes out of a study of CD8 T cells in ankylosing spondylitis. Points from the study as a whole: CD8+ disease-linked clones were present at relatively low frequencies in blood. Significant enrichment of disease-linked clones was reported in matched ankylosing spondylitis synovial fluid.

The V gene end was trimmed by 6 bases and the J gene end by 3 bases; junction bases not matched to a gene: 5. The germline CDR1 and CDR2 sequences are SNHLY and FYNNEI. CDR3 length equals 14 residues. In regard to this clonotype: Antigen unknown.

Construction of TCR beta libraries was performed using quantitative 5'-RACE with molecular barcodes. Each CDR3 protein is one row after TCRdb ran MiXCR on the 5' RACE reads. The sample has around 150,000 distinct CDR3 sequences, about a sixth seen once. The sample consisted of blood, either unsorted or a sorted T cell fraction (not recorded which). This TCR came from a male donor with ankylosing spondylitis or in good health (not recorded which). The J gene is TRBJ2-1, the V gene TRBV2, with 7 positions matching TRBD1. CDR3 sequence: CASRNGQVYNEQFF. CDR3 sequence (DNA): TGTGCCAGCAGGAACGGACAGGTCTACAATGAGCAGTTCTTC.